The rows below give T cell receptor beta chains drawn from one sample of a study of T cells in Graves' hyperthyroidism and ophthalmopathy. TCRdb passed the multiplex PCR reads through MiXCR, listing each CDR3 protein once. The sample lists about 480,000 distinct CDR3 sequences; 13% to 15% were seen once. Sample: blood. Every receptor here comes from a woman aged 18-29 years with Graves' hyperthyroidism. The CDR3 runs from the conserved cysteine through the conserved F or W. The order of the fields is clone size, D gene, V gene, J gene, CDR3 DNA, CDR3 protein. The D gene is left open where the match is weak. The size entry is marked missing in some rows and otherwise reads once, few, many or a size class.

size: many
D: -
V: TRBV2
J: TRBJ1-4
DNA: TGTGCCAGCAGTCGGGGGGGTAACGGTGCAACTAATGAAAAACTGTTTTTT
CDR3: CASSRGGNGATNEKLFF

size: few
D: -
V: TRBV6-5
J: TRBJ1-1
DNA: TGTGCCAGCAGTTACTTTCCAACAGGGTGGACTGAAGCTTTCTTT
CDR3: CASSYFPTGWTEAFF

size: few
D: -
V: TRBV30
J: TRBJ2-3
DNA: TGTGCCTGGAGTGTACAAGATACAGATACGCAGTATTTT
CDR3: CAWSVQDTDTQYF

size: few
D: -
V: TRBV9
J: TRBJ2-7
DNA: TGTGCCAGCAGCGAGGTGGCCCAGTCAATCGAGCAGTACTTC
CDR3: CASSEVAQSIEQYF

size: few
D: -
V: TRBV9
J: TRBJ1-1
DNA: TGTGCCAGCAGCGTAGGGGTGTTCACTGAAGCTTTCTTT
CDR3: CASSVGVFTEAFF

size: -
D: TRBD1
V: TRBV18
J: TRBJ1-4
DNA: TGTGCCAGCTCACCAGGACAGGGAACTAATGAAAAACTGTTTTTT
CDR3: CASSPGQGTNEKLFF

size: many
D: -
V: TRBV7-9
J: TRBJ2-5
DNA: TGTGCCAGCAGCGCCACAGGGTCCGAGACCCAGTACTTC
CDR3: CASSATGSETQYF

size: many
D: TRBD1
V: TRBV5-1
J: TRBJ2-5
DNA: TGCGCCAGCAGCTCCGATAGGACAGGGGGCGGGAAGACCCAGTACTTC
CDR3: CASSSDRTGGGKTQYF

size: many
D: -
V: TRBV11-2
J: TRBJ1-2
DNA: TGTGCCAGCATCCAAATCCGTCAGGCCCGAGGTGGCTACACCTTC
CDR3: CASIQIRQARGGYTF

size: many
D: TRBD2
V: TRBV6-2/TRBV6-3
J: TRBJ2-1
DNA: TGTGCCAGCAGTTACGGACTAGCGGGCTACAATGAGCAGTTCTTC
CDR3: CASSYGLAGYNEQFF